The 15 T cell receptor beta chains below were found in one sample sequenced in a study of CD8 T cells in ankylosing spondylitis. Study-wide points: Ankylosing spondylitis blood seemed to carry a telltale TCR beta motif made of several highly homologous variants.

TCRdb independently ran MiXCR on the 5' RACE reads; one entry per CDR3 protein. The sample holds around 770,000 distinct CDR3 sequences, over 15% seen once. Their antigens are not known. Source material: blood, either unsorted or a sorted T cell fraction (not recorded which). The receptors were gathered from a male donor with ankylosing spondylitis.

This clonotype was counted only a few times. The gene calls are TRBV29-1 and TRBJ1-1; the D is unclear. The CDR3 totals 13 residues. CDR1 is SQVTM, CDR2 ANQGSEA, per germline. The V end lost 4 bases, the J end lost 5 bases, and 14 bases lay between the germline ends. The CDR3 is CSVGEWARTEAFF. The CDR3 DNA follows: TGCAGCGTTGGAGAGTGGGCGAGGACTGAAGCTTTCTTT.

The sample holds many counts of this clonotype. The J gene is TRBJ2-1, the V gene TRBV28, with a weak D call TRBD1 (5 bases). The CDR3 is 15 amino acids. CDR1 and CDR2 (germline): MDHEN, SYDVKM. Trimming removed 6 bases at V and 9 bases at J, with 21 bases between. The CDR3 region has the DNA TGTGCCAGCAGCCCTCAGGGTTCTGCCCCGGGTGAGCAGTTCTTC. This encodes CASSPQGSAPGEQFF.

In this sample, this clonotype turned up a few times. The V call is TRBV27, the J call TRBJ1-5; D ambiguous. Germline V CDR1 and CDR2: MNHEY, SMNVEV (reference sequence). This CDR3 has 12 amino acids. V lost 4 bases to trimming and J lost 10 bases, with 11 bases between them. The CDR3 sequence is CASSSSTFPQHF. The DNA of the CDR3 is TGTGCCAGCAGTTCCTCTACCTTTCCCCAGCATTTT.

This clonotype was seen a few times. The V and J genes are TRBV7-3 and TRBJ2-2; D possibly corresponds to TRBD2 (6 bases). Germline CDR1 reads SGHTA; CDR2 reads FQGTGA. This CDR3 region has 13 residues. Trimming cost V 4 bases and J 7 bases, with 10 bases left between them. CDR3 region: CASSSVSGGELFF. The CDR3, as DNA: TGTGCCAGCAGCTCTGTTAGCGGCGGGGAGCTGTTTTTT.

This clonotype has a handful of counts. This chain uses TRBV5-1 with TRBJ2-7; D call uncertain. In germline, CDR1 is SGHRS, CDR2 YFSETQ. CDR3 length equals 13 residues. Deletions cut 1 base from V and 1 base from J, with 6 bases between. The CDR3 loop is CASSLPLSYEQYF. The CDR3 DNA reads as TGCGCCAGCAGCTTGCCATTATCCTACGAGCAGTACTTC.

The chain couples TRBV5-1 to TRBJ1-1, with D perhaps TRBD1 (5 bases). From germline, CDR1 is SGHRS and CDR2 YFSETQ. This CDR3 has 14 amino acids. Deletions cut 4 bases from V and 0 bases from J, with 10 bases between. This CDR3 is CASSRDPLNTEAFF. The CDR3 nucleotides are TGCGCCAGCAGCAGGGACCCCCTGAACACTGAAGCTTTCTTT.

The gene calls are TRBV5-6 and TRBJ1-1; TRBD1 aligns across 8 bases. Germline V gene data show CDR1 as SGHDT and CDR2 as YYEEEE. V lost 2 bases and J lost 5; bases outside the gene matches: 11. CDR3 length: 16 amino acids. CDR3 sequence reads: CASSFGQGAPRTEAFF. CDR3 sequence (DNA): TGTGCCAGCAGCTTTGGGCAGGGGGCGCCCCGGACTGAAGCTTTCTTT.

Only a few counts were recorded for this clonotype. The chain joins TRBV10-3 to TRBJ2-2; 11 bases match TRBD2. Germline V gives CDR1 ENHRY, CDR2 SYGVKD. The CDR3 has 18 amino acids. V lost 3 bases and J lost 2; bases outside the gene matches: 8. The CDR3 loop is CAISDIELAGENTGELFF. The CDR3 DNA reads TGTGCCATCAGTGATATTGAACTAGCGGGGGAAAACACCGGGGAGCTGTTTTTT.

The V call is TRBV27, the J call TRBJ1-5; possibly TRBD1 for D (6 bases). The V and J ends lost 8 bases and 5 bases respectively, with 16 bases between them. Germline lookup yields CDR1 MNHEY and CDR2 SMNVEV (reference sequence). This CDR3 comprises 14 residues. DNA for the CDR3: TGTGCCAGCGGCAGGGAGGGGGTAGATCAGCCCCAGCATTTT. Translating it yields CASGREGVDQPQHF.

This chain uses TRBV11-2 with TRBJ1-1; TRBD1 agrees at 7 bases. CDR3 length: 12 residues. The V and J ends lost 6 bases and 11 bases, in that order; junction bases with no gene match: 9. The germline CDR1 and CDR2 sequences are SGHAT and FQNNGV. DNA of the CDR3: TGTGCCAGCAGATCCACAGGGGAGGTGGCTTTCTTT. Translated: CASRSTGEVAFF.

The chain has TRBV20-1 and TRBJ2-2; 7 bases match TRBD2. CDR1 is DFQATT and CDR2 is SNEGSKA in the germline V gene (reference sequence). V lost 1 base and J lost 6; bases outside the gene matches: 11. This CDR3 has 16 residues. The CDR3 DNA reads as TGCAGTGCTAGAGCCACCCGGGGAGGGGTTTCCGGGGAGCTGTTTTTT. It specifies CSARATRGGVSGELFF.

This clonotype appeared a few times. The CDR3 sequence: CASSYSDPGEQFF. DNA for the CDR3: TGTGCCAGCAGTTACTCCGACCCGGGGGAGCAGTTCTTC. The chain links TRBV6-2 or TRBV6-3 to TRBJ2-1; TRBD2 might be the D (5 bases). V was trimmed by 0 bases and J by 10 bases, leaving 10 bases between them. The V gene's germline CDR1 is MNHEY and CDR2 SVGEGT. This CDR3 region has 13 residues.

This chain links TRBV5-1 with TRBJ2-1; D not certain. This CDR3 contains 15 residues. V lost 5 bases, J lost 5 bases, and 17 bases lay in between. Germline V gene sequence: CDR1 SGHRS, CDR2 YFSETQ. CDR3 sequence (DNA): TGCGCCAGCAGTCCCCCCAGCTATGACAACAATGAGCAGTTCTTC. It translates to CASSPPSYDNNEQFF. The whole variable domain, filled in from reference TRBV5-1 and TRBJ2-1, reads KAGVTQTPRYLIKTRGQQVTLSCSPISGHRSVSWYQQTPGQGLQFLFEYFSETQRNKGNFPGRFSGRQFSNSRSEMNVSTLELGDSALYLCASSPPSYDNNEQFFGPGTRLTVL.

The V and J genes are TRBV7-7 and TRBJ2-2; no clear D. Germline V gene lookup returns CDR1 SSHAT and CDR2 FNYEAQ (reference sequence). V lost 1 base to trimming and J lost 5 bases, with 14 bases between them. This CDR3 contains 16 residues. For the CDR3, the DNA is TGTGCCAGCAGCTTAGTTGGCGGCCTTGGAACCGGGGAGCTGTTTTTT. Translating gives CASSLVGGLGTGELFF.

The chain uses TRBV12-3 or TRBV12-4 and TRBJ1-4, with no clear D. The CDR3 runs 15 residues. The V gene lost 5 bases and the J gene lost 0 bases, with 10 bases spanning the gap. The CDR3 protein is CASSPHGATNEKLFF. CDR3 nucleotides: TGTGCCAGCAGTCCTCATGGGGCAACTAATGAAAAACTGTTTTTT.